This T cell receptor beta chain was recorded in a study of T cell repertoires in cytomegalovirus infection. TCRdb itself ran the reads through MiXCR, one entry per CDR3 protein. The table includes approximately 500,000 distinct CDR3 sequences, around 30% detected once. This clonotype was recorded at least ten times. Its antigen is unknown. Looked up from germline, CDR1 is SGHTA and CDR2 is FQGNSA. The V end lost 4 bases, the J end lost 0 bases, and 12 bases lay between the germline ends. This CDR3 contains 16 residues. The chain carries TRBV7-2 and TRBJ1-4; tentatively, D is TRBD1 (5 bases). This sequence originates from a human donor in good health (CMV status not recorded). Some clones in this sample may be carry-over from other donors' samples. The sample here was cultured PBMCs, taken from culture after CMV antigen stimulation. CDR3 loop: CASSSQAPSTNEKLFF. The CDR3 coding sequence is TGTGCCAGCAGCTCACAGGCCCCCTCAACTAATGAAAAACTGTTTTTT.